What follows are 23 T cell receptor beta chains derived from one specimen sequenced in a study of T cell changes during pregnancy in multiple sclerosis (dated by TCRdb to the late 2010s). Library preparation used the immunoSEQ multiplex PCR assay. TCRdb obtained this table from immuneACCESS and retained in-frame rearrangements with V and J assigned. These tables miss some clones; where compared with another copy, unresolved V genes account for less than half of the shortfall, and the remainder is unexplained. In all, the sample holds 90,000 to 100,000 clones, and approximately 94% of those were seen once. The leading ten clones occupy about 2.4% of the sample. Material: peripheral blood, obtained in the third trimester of pregnancy. The receptors derive from a female donor with multiple sclerosis, enrolled in a pregnancy study.

This chain connects TRBV10-3 to TRBJ2-7; TRBD1 might be the D (5 bases). The germline V gene has CDR1 ENHRY and CDR2 SYGVKD. V shed 2 bases and J shed 4 bases, with 15 bases lying between them. This CDR3 has 15 residues. The DNA for the CDR3 is TGTGCCATCAGTGAGATCCAAGGACAAAGTTACGAGCAGTACTTC. Translation gives CAISEIQGQSYEQYF.

The chain uses TRBV5-1 and TRBJ2-3; 8 bases are shared with TRBD1. This CDR3 comprises 14 residues. In germline, CDR1 is SGHRS, CDR2 YFSETQ. V gave up 4 bases and J gave up 5 bases; unmatched junction bases: 6. Written as DNA, the CDR3 is TGCGCCAGCAGCACGGGACAGGACGGAGATACGCAGTATTTT. Its translation is CASSTGQDGDTQYF.

V is TRBV19 and J is TRBJ1-2, with D possibly matching TRBD1 (6 bases). CDR1 is LNHDA, CDR2 SQIVND, per germline (reference sequence). Trimming took off 8 bases at V and 4 bases at J, with 20 bases between the two ends. This CDR3 has 15 amino acids. Here the CDR3 reads CASWQGPTGLYGYTF. CDR3 coding DNA: TGTGCCAGTTGGCAGGGGCCCACGGGTCTCTATGGCTACACCTTC.

The rearrangement uses TRBV5-5 and TRBJ1-4, with D unclear. Germline V gene data show CDR1 as SGHKS and CDR2 as YYEKEE (reference sequence). Trimming took 6 bases from V and 0 from J, leaving 12 bases between them. This CDR3 is built from 15 residues. The CDR3 DNA reads as TGTGCCAGCAACCCCGCGGGATCAACTAATGAAAAACTGTTTTTT. It encodes CASNPAGSTNEKLFF.

The V gene is TRBV18, the J gene TRBJ2-7, with D possibly matching TRBD2 (5 bases). The CDR3 has 17 residues. V was shortened by 0 bases and J by 0 bases, with 15 bases between the two germline ends. Germline values: CDR1 KGHSH, CDR2 LQKENI. CDR3 nucleotide sequence: TGTGCCAGCTCACCACCGGAGGTTGGCAGCAGCTCCTACGAGCAGTACTTC. Its protein product is CASSPPEVGSSSYEQYF.

The gene calls are TRBV9 and TRBJ2-1, with a weak D call TRBD1 (7 bases). CDR1 is SGDLS and CDR2 is YYNGEE in the germline V gene. There are 17 residues in the CDR3. Trimming shortened V by 4 bases and J by 9 bases, and 26 bases separated the two germline ends. In nucleotides, the CDR3 is TGTGCCAGCAGCTTCAGACCCTCAGGGGGGAATCTTGGTGAGCAGTTCTTC. Its protein product is CASSFRPSGGNLGEQFF.

This clone was observed a single time. This rearrangement joins TRBV5-4 to TRBJ2-5; 12 bases agree with TRBD2. Germline V gives CDR1 SGHNT, CDR2 YYREEE (reference sequence). The CDR3 runs 17 residues. J was trimmed by 5 bases and V by 0 bases; bases with no gene match: 8. CDR3 DNA: TGTGCCAGCAGCTTGGAGCCTAGCGGGAGGGGGTGGGAGACCCAGTACTTC. Protein product: CASSLEPSGRGWETQYF.

The genes are TRBV21-1 and TRBJ2-4; the D call of TRBD1 is as the table states it, not checked on the DNA. TRBV21-1 is recorded as a pseudogene. There are 16 residues in the CDR3. CDR3 nucleotide sequence: TGTGCCAGCAGCAAAGGGACAGGGATAGCCAAAAACATTCAGTACTTC. Protein: CASSKGTGIAKNIQYF.

The chain is built from TRBV5-8 and TRBJ2-5; the D gene is possibly TRBD2 (6 bases). The CDR3 covers 15 residues. V shed 6 bases and J shed 4 bases, with 19 bases lying between them. The germline V gene has CDR1 SGHTS and CDR2 YDEGEE. CDR3 in amino acids: CASNLGTGSTETQYF. The CDR3 bases are TGTGCCAGCAACCTTGGGACCGGGAGCACAGAGACCCAGTACTTC.

The chain uses TRBV25-1 and TRBJ2-4, with TRBD1 as a possible D gene (6 bases). Trimming cost V 5 bases and J 2 bases, with 10 bases left between them. The germline CDR1 and CDR2 sequences are MGHDK and SYGVNS. CDR3 length: 14 amino acids. The CDR3 DNA is TGTGCCAGCAGTCGAGGGGGACCCAAAAACATTCAGTACTTC. Translated, it gives CASSRGGPKNIQYF.

V and J are TRBV5-4 and TRBJ1-4; 10 bases are a match to TRBD1. J was trimmed by 8 bases and V by 4 bases; bases with no gene match: 5. CDR1 is SGHNT and CDR2 is YYREEE in the germline V gene (reference sequence). This CDR3 is built from 14 residues. Written as DNA, the CDR3 is TGTGCCAGCAGCCGACAGGGGGCGGAAGAAAAACTGTTTTTT. Encoded protein: CASSRQGAEEKLFF.

V usage is TRBV2 and J usage is TRBJ2-7, with TRBD2 as a possible D gene (5 bases). Trimming took off 10 bases at V and 3 bases at J, with 16 bases between the two ends. The length of the CDR3 is 13 residues. Germline-derived CDR1 and CDR2 are SNHLY and FYNNEI. CDR3 amino acids: CATSDFLLYEQYF. The CDR3 coding sequence is TGTGCCACCTCGGACTTTCTCCTCTACGAGCAGTACTTC.

V is TRBV19 and J is TRBJ2-5, with D possibly TRBD1 on 6 matching bases. Trimming removed 2 bases at V and 5 bases at J, with 9 bases between. CDR3 length: 13 amino acids. The germline CDR1 and CDR2 sequences are LNHDA and SQIVND (reference sequence). CDR3 coding DNA: TGTGCCAGTAGTATAAGGGGGTGGGAGACCCAGTACTTC. Protein product: CASSIRGWETQYF. Based on the CDR3 plus reference TRBV19 and TRBJ2-5, the full variable domain is DGGITQSPKYLFRKEGQNVTLSCEQNLNHDAMYWYRQDPGQGLRLIYYSQIVNDFQKGDIAEGYSVSREKKESFPLTVTSAQKNPTAFYLCASSIRGWETQYFGPGTRLLVL.

V gene TRBV7-9 combines with J gene TRBJ2-7, with D perhaps matching TRBD1 (5 bases). The CDR3 extends over 15 amino acids. The germline CDR1 and CDR2 sequences are SEHNR and FQNEAQ (reference sequence). V lost 4 bases to trimming and J lost 0 bases, with 13 bases between them. The chain's CDR3 is CASSSEWGVSYEQYF. The CDR3 bases are TGTGCCAGCAGCTCCGAGTGGGGCGTCTCCTACGAGCAGTACTTC.

The chain joins TRBV7-9 to TRBJ2-1; D unresolved. CDR1 and CDR2 (germline): SEHNR, FQNEAQ (reference sequence). This CDR3 has 11 amino acids. V lost 10 bases and J lost 3, with 7 bases in between. The CDR3 DNA reads TGTGCCATACTCCTCTACAATGAGCAGTTCTTC. It translates to CAILLYNEQFF. The variable domain in full, completed from reference TRBV7-9 and TRBJ2-1, reads DTGVSQNPRHKITKRGQNVTFRCDPISEHNRLYWYRQTLGQGPEFLTYFQNEAQLEKSRLLSDRFSAERPKGSFSTLEIQRTEQGDSAMYLCAILLYNEQFFGPGTRLTVL.

V gene TRBV29-1 combines with J gene TRBJ1-4, with D unclear. CDR1 and CDR2 (germline): SQVTM, ANQGSEA. The CDR3 runs to 11 residues. V was pared by 4 bases and J by 7 bases, with 7 bases between. The CDR3 loop reads CSVGGGEKLFF. The CDR3, as DNA: TGCAGCGTTGGGGGAGGTGAAAAACTGTTTTTT. The variable domain in full, completed from reference TRBV29-1 and TRBJ1-4, reads SAVISQKPSRDICQRGTSLTIQCQVDSQVTMMFWYRQQPGQSLTLIATANQGSEATYESGFVIDKFPISRPNLTFSTLTVSNMSPEDSSIYLCSVGGGEKLFFGSGTQLSVL.

The V and J genes are TRBV6-6 and TRBJ2-6; 10 nucleotides line up with TRBD2. The CDR3 contains 15 residues. Germline assignment: CDR1 MNHNY and CDR2 SVGAGI (reference sequence). Trimming at V came to 6 bases and at J to 7 bases, leaving 6 bases not matched to a gene. CDR3 sequence: CASRSSSGRANVLTF. DNA of the CDR3: TGTGCCAGCAGGTCCTCTAGCGGGAGAGCCAACGTCCTGACTTTC.

This chain joins TRBV7-8 and TRBJ2-7; TRBD1 matches 7 bases. This CDR3 has 15 amino acids. CDR1 and CDR2 from the germline V gene are SGHVS and FQNEAQ. The ends lost 1 base at V and 5 bases at J; junction bases unmatched: 8. The CDR3 is CASSLVGGDSHEQYF. In DNA form, the CDR3 reads TGTGCCAGCAGCTTAGTTGGTGGGGACAGCCACGAGCAGTACTTC.

The J gene is TRBJ2-1, the V gene TRBV2, with TRBD2 identical over 12 bases. The germline gives CDR1 SNHLY, CDR2 FYNNEI. V shed 6 bases, J shed 7 bases, and the junction held 10 bases outside the gene matches. The CDR3 runs 16 residues. CDR3 bases: TGTGCCAGCAGGGTTCGACTAGCGGGAGTTGGTAATGAGCAGTTCTTC. It encodes CASRVRLAGVGNEQFF.

Turning to this clone: At one end the junction does not follow the germline gene, possibly because of a read error. CDR3 nucleotides: TGTGCTAGCACGACTGACAACTATGGCTACACCTTC. Protein sequence: CASTTDNYGYTF. This rearrangement joins TRBV7-9 to TRBJ1-2, with unresolved D. This CDR3 has 12 amino acids. Germline V CDR1 and CDR2: SEHNR, FQNEAQ (reference sequence).

DNA of the CDR3: TGTGCCAGCAGCCAAAACAGCTACGAGCAGTACTTC. It yields the protein CASSQNSYEQYF. V is TRBV11-3 and J is TRBJ2-7; D gene uncertain. Looked up from germline, CDR1 is SGHNT and CDR2 is YENEEA. The CDR3 is 12 amino acids. V was trimmed by 5 bases and J by 3 bases, leaving 8 bases between them.

The chain links TRBV5-1 to TRBJ2-3, with TRBD1 matching 7 bases. This CDR3 is 15 amino acids long. With V trimmed by 4 bases and J by 2 bases, 7 bases remained unmatched. The V gene's germline CDR1 is SGHRS and CDR2 YFSETQ. The DNA of the CDR3 is TGCGCCAGCAGCGCCACGACAGGGATCACAGATACGCAGTATTTT. Residues: CASSATTGITDTQYF.

The chain couples TRBV28 to TRBJ2-1; 8 nucleotides match TRBD1. CDR1 is MDHEN, CDR2 SYDVKM, per germline. V lost 2 bases and J lost 5; bases outside the gene matches: 5. The CDR3 spans 15 residues. CDR3 sequence (DNA): TGTGCCAGCAGTTTAGCAGGGGGCATAAACAATGAGCAGTTCTTC. It codes for CASSLAGGINNEQFF.